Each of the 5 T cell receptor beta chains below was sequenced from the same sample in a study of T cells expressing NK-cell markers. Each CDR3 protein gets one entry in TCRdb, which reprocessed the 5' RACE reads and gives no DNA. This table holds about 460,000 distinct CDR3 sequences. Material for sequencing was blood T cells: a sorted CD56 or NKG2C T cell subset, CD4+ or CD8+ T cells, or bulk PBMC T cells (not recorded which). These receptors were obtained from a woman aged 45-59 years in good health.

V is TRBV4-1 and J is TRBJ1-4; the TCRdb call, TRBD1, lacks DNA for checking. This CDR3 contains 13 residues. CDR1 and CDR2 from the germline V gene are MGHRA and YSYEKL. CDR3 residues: CASSRVGTAKLFF.

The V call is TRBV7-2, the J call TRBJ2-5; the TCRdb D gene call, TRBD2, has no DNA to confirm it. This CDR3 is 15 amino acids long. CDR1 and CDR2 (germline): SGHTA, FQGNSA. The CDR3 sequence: CASSLGRGQLETQYF.

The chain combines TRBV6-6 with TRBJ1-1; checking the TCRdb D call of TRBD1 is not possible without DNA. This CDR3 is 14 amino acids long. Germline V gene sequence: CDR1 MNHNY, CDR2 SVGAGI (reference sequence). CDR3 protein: CASNRQGRTTEAFF.

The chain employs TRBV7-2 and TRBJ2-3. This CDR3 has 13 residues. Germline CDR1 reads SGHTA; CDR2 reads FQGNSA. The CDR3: CASSNQGKDTQYF.

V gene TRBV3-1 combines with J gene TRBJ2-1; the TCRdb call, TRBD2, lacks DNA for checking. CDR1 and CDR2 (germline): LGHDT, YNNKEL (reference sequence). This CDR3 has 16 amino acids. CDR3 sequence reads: CASSQRGLAGYNEQFF.